These 18 T cell receptor beta chains originate from one sample sequenced in a study of blood T cell repertoires in COVID-19. The protocol was immunoSEQ multiplex PCR, while the TCRdb copy is restricted to in-frame clones and leaves out a portion. The table has fewer than 250,000 clones, approximately 85% seen once. The sequencing input was PBMCs or T cells enriched from blood (not recorded which). All receptors derive from a woman in her forties or fifties who had recovered from COVID-19.

The chain is built from TRBV6-4 and TRBJ2-7; the D gene is possibly TRBD2 (5 bases). Germline V gene lookup returns CDR1 MRHNA and CDR2 SNTAGT. This CDR3 has 15 amino acids. Deletions cut 9 bases from V and 2 bases from J, with 20 bases between. Here the CDR3 reads CARVEDAGETYEQYF. The CDR3 nucleotides are TGTGCCAGGGTGGAGGATGCAGGAGAGACCTACGAGCAGTACTTC.

This clone appeared a few times. CDR3 in amino acids: CASSSPDRGNEKLFF. CDR3 nucleotide sequence: TGTGCCAGCAGTTCCCCAGACAGGGGAAACGAAAAACTGTTTTTT. The chain has TRBV6-5 and TRBJ1-4, with 8 bases that match TRBD1. V was clipped by 4 bases and J by 8 bases; unmatched bases: 9. In germline, CDR1 is MNHEY, CDR2 SVGAGI. The CDR3 length is 15 residues.

This chain connects TRBV11-1 to TRBJ1-4; maybe TRBD1 (6 bases). Trimming took 4 bases from V and 8 from J, leaving 14 bases between them. Germline CDR1 and CDR2: SGHAT and FQDESV (reference sequence). This CDR3 contains 14 residues. CDR3 region: CASSSRGQGEKLFF. For the CDR3, the DNA is TGTGCCAGCAGCTCTCGGGGCCAGGGGGAAAAACTGTTTTTT.

CDR3 region: CASSLTTGNTEAFF. The CDR3, as DNA: TGTGCCAGCAGCTTGACGACAGGGAACACTGAAGCTTTCTTT. The V and J genes are TRBV5-5 and TRBJ1-1; D may be TRBD1 (6 bases). Trimming removed 1 base from V and 1 base from J, with 8 bases in between. Looked up from germline, CDR1 is SGHKS and CDR2 is YYEKEE (reference sequence). The CDR3 spans 14 residues. Looking up the rest from reference TRBV5-5 and TRBJ1-1 gives the full variable domain: DAGVTQSPTHLIKTRGQQVTLRCSPISGHKSVSWYQQVLGQGPQFIFQYYEKEERGRGNFPDRFSARQFPNYSSELNVNALLLGDSALYLCASSLTTGNTEAFFGQGTRLTVV.

The chain recombines TRBV15 with TRBJ2-1; 9 bases map to TRBD2. The CDR3 runs 18 residues. The trim removed 3 bases at V and 0 bases at J, leaving 9 bases unmatched. CDR1 LNHNV and CDR2 YYDKDF come from the germline V gene (reference sequence). CDR3 loop: CATSRGWVSGSSYNEQFF. DNA for the CDR3: TGTGCCACCAGCAGGGGTTGGGTTAGCGGGAGCTCCTACAATGAGCAGTTCTTC.

V and J are TRBV2 and TRBJ2-3, with 10 bases identical to TRBD2. Trimming took 2 bases from V and 1 from J; bases not matched to a gene: 6. Germline V lookup: CDR1 SNHLY, CDR2 FYNNEI. The length of the CDR3 is 17 residues. The CDR3 DNA reads as TGTGCCAGCAGTGAAACACTAGCGGGGTTTCGCACAGATACGCAGTATTTT. Protein sequence: CASSETLAGFRTDTQYF.

CDR3 bases: TGTGCCTGGAGTTTTCGAGCGGGGGTTCGGTATTTT. Protein: CAWSFRAGVRYF. This sequence joins TRBV30 and TRBJ2-3; 8 nucleotides match TRBD2. The trim removed 2 bases at V and 14 bases at J, leaving 9 bases unmatched. The germline CDR1 and CDR2 sequences are GTSNPN and SVGIG (reference sequence). This CDR3 contains 12 residues.

The chain joins TRBV18 to TRBJ1-2; D may be TRBD1 (6 bases). V was trimmed by 0 bases and J by 8 bases, leaving 13 bases between them. Germline values: CDR1 KGHSH, CDR2 LQKENI. CDR3 length equals 14 residues. DNA of the CDR3: TGTGCCAGCTCACCACCGGTCCAGGGGAGAGGCTACACCTTC. This codes for CASSPPVQGRGYTF.

This chain uses TRBV9 with TRBJ1-5; D unresolved. Germline V gene lookup returns CDR1 SGDLS and CDR2 YYNGEE. Trimming removed 0 bases at V and 9 bases at J, with 13 bases between. This CDR3 comprises 14 residues. The CDR3 sequence: CASSVGSGPTPQHF. CDR3 bases: TGTGCCAGCAGCGTAGGGTCAGGCCCAACGCCCCAGCATTTT.

This clone was observed at least ten times. CDR3 loop: CASSLKAKGSYEQYF. CDR3 in DNA: TGTGCCAGCAGCTTGAAGGCAAAGGGGTCCTACGAGCAGTACTTC. This chain joins TRBV5-5 and TRBJ2-7; a weak D match, TRBD1 (5 bases). Deletions cut 1 base from V and 1 base from J, with 12 bases between. In germline, CDR1 is SGHKS, CDR2 YYEKEE (reference sequence). The CDR3 spans 15 residues.

The chain joins TRBV30 to TRBJ1-3, with 8 bases that match TRBD1. The V gene's germline CDR1 is GTSNPN and CDR2 SVGIG (reference sequence). The V and J ends lost 8 bases and 0 bases, in that order; junction bases with no gene match: 15. The CDR3 has 17 amino acids. The CDR3 region has the DNA TGTGCCAGAAGCCTTACCGGGACAGGCTCCTCTGGAAACACCATATATTTT. The encoded protein is CARSLTGTGSSGNTIYF.

The chain has TRBV7-8 and TRBJ1-1; a possible D gene is TRBD1 (5 bases). Trimming pared 5 bases from V and 1 base from J, leaving 14 bases between. Looked up from germline, CDR1 is SGHVS and CDR2 is FQNEAQ. This CDR3 region has 15 residues. The CDR3 nucleotides read TGTGCCAGCAGCCAGGGCCTAGCGGCGAACACTGAAGCTTTCTTT. It specifies CASSQGLAANTEAFF.

This rearrangement joins TRBV5-8 to TRBJ2-1; a possible D gene is TRBD2 (6 bases). Germline values: CDR1 SGHTS, CDR2 YDEGEE. Trimming removed 5 bases from V and 1 base from J, with 13 bases in between. The CDR3 sequence is 15 residues long. The chain's CDR3 is CASSARLGSYNEQFF. As DNA, the CDR3 is TGTGCCAGCAGTGCACGACTAGGGTCCTACAATGAGCAGTTCTTC.

This chain joins TRBV6-5 and TRBJ1-2; the match to TRBD1 covers 10 bases. CDR1 and CDR2 (germline): MNHEY, SVGAGI. CDR3 length: 15 residues. J lost 7 bases, V lost 2 bases, and 7 bases had no gene match. The CDR3 DNA reads TGTGCCAGCAGTTACAATCGACAGGGGGCTGTTGGCTACACCTTC. Protein: CASSYNRQGAVGYTF.

The chain has TRBV5-8 and TRBJ1-5; 8 nucleotides match TRBD1. The CDR3 covers 16 residues. Trimming cost V 2 bases and J 2 bases; bases outside gene matches: 6. The germline V gene encodes CDR1 SGHTS and CDR2 YDEGEE. In DNA, the CDR3 is TGTGCCAGCAGCTTCCGGACAGGGAAGGGCAATCAGCCCCAGCATTTT. Translated: CASSFRTGKGNQPQHF.

This clone was counted once. The chain combines TRBV19 with TRBJ1-2; 7 nucleotides match TRBD1. In germline, CDR1 is LNHDA, CDR2 SQIVND (reference sequence). The CDR3 is 14 residues long. J lost 3 bases, V lost 6 bases, and 7 bases had no gene match. The CDR3 nucleotides are TGTGCCAGTAGGAGCGGACAGGCTTACTATGGCTACACCTTC. Translated: CASRSGQAYYGYTF.

The genes are TRBV7-9 and TRBJ2-3; D unresolved. Looked up from germline, CDR1 is SEHNR and CDR2 is FQNEAQ (reference sequence). With 0 bases removed from V and 4 bases from J, the gap between germline ends came to 8 bases. The CDR3 loop spans 14 amino acids. CDR3 nucleotide sequence: TGTGCCAGCAGCTTAGCAACAGATCCAGATACGCAGTATTTT. Protein sequence: CASSLATDPDTQYF.

V gene TRBV7-9 combines with J gene TRBJ2-1; 9 nucleotides match TRBD2. The CDR3 has 17 residues. Germline loops: CDR1 SEHNR, CDR2 FQNEAQ (reference sequence). V shed 0 bases, J shed 0 bases, and the junction held 3 bases outside the gene matches. CDR3 sequence: CASSLARGGLSYNEQFF. CDR3 in DNA: TGTGCCAGCAGCTTAGCGCGGGGGGGACTCTCCTACAATGAGCAGTTCTTC.